The present entry profiles one TCR beta chain with its context. This specimen comes from a study of T cell responses to AZD1222 COVID-19 vaccine. Some clones are missing from TCRdb's copy, which holds only in-frame ones; the method was immunoSEQ multiplex PCR. The sample carries about 140,000 clones, 90% to 95% recorded once. Trimming removed 4 bases from V and 2 bases from J; junction bases left unmatched: 7. Looked up from germline, CDR1 is SGDLS and CDR2 is YYNGEE. The length of the CDR3 is 16 residues. J is TRBJ2-3 and V is TRBV9, with TRBD2 matching over 10 bases. This sequence was found in an adult who received the AZD1222 COVID-19 vaccine. Sample: peripheral blood, taken 28 days after the second AZD1222 dose. In DNA form, the CDR3 reads TGTGCCAGCAGCATTGATAGCGGGAGGTCCACAGATACGCAGTATTTT. It specifies CASSIDSGRSTDTQYF.